This section outlines one T cell receptor beta chain sequence together with its context. Reverse transcription of 0.5 to 1 ug RNA was performed with random hexamers. Amplification of TCR beta CDR3 across 54 Vbeta and 13 Jbeta was performed with immunoSEQ multiplex PCR. TCRdb re-analysed the immunoSEQ multiplex PCR reads in MiXCR, keeping a single row per CDR3 protein. There are around 120,000 distinct CDR3 sequences in the sample; approximately 94% occur only once, and 0.095% to 0.15% lies in the top ten. Germline loops: CDR1 LGHNA, CDR2 YNFKEQ. V was cut by 3 bases and J by 10 bases, with 14 bases left in between. CDR3 length equals 13 residues. Blood CD8+ and CD4+ T cells underwent high-throughput TCR beta sequencing. Both CD4+ and CD8+ T cells were negatively isolated, and TEMRA cells underwent FACS enrichment. This specimen comes from a study of CD8 T cells in Susac syndrome.

The sequenced material came from CD4+ T cells from PBMCs. The source is a human donor with multiple sclerosis. The rearrangement links TRBV4-2 to TRBJ2-3; no clear D gene. CDR3 bases: TGTGCCAGCAGCCAGGAAGGGAATCAGCCGCAGTATTTT. As protein: CASSQEGNQPQYF.